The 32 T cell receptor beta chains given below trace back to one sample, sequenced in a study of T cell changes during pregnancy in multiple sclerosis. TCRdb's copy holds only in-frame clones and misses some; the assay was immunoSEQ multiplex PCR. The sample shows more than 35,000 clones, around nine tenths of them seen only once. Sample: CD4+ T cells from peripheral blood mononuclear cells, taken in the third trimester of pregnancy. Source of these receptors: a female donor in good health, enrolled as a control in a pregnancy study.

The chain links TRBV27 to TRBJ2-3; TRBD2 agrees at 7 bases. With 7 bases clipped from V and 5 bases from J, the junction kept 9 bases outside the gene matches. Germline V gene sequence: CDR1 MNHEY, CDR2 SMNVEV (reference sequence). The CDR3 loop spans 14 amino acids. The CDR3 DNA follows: TGTGCCAGCACCCTGAGCGGGGCAGAAGATACGCAGTATTTT. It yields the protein CASTLSGAEDTQYF.

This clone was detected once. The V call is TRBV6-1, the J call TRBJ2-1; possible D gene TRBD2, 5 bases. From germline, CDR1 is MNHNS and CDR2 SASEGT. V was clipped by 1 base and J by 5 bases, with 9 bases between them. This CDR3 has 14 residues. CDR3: CASSEVGADNEQFF. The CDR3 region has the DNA TGTGCCAGCAGTGAAGTCGGAGCGGACAATGAGCAGTTCTTC.

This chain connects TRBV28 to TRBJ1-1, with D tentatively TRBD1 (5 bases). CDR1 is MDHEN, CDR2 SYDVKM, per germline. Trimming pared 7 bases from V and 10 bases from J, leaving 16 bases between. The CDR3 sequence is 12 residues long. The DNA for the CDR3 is TGTGCCAGCACCCCTTCACCAAGGGGAGCTTTCTTT. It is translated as CASTPSPRGAFF.

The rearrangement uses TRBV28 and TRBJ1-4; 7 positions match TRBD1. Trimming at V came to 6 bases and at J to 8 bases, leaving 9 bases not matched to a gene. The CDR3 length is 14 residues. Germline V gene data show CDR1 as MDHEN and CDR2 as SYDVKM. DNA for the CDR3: TGTGCCAGCAGGTCCGGGACAGTGGGGGAAAAACTGTTTTTT. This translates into CASRSGTVGEKLFF.

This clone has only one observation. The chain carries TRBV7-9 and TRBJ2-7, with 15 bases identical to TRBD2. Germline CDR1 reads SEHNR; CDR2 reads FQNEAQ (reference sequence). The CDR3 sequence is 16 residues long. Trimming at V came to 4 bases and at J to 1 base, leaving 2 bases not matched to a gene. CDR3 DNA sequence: TGTGCCAGCAGCTGGGGACTAGCGGGGGGATCCTACGAGCAGTACTTC. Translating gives CASSWGLAGGSYEQYF. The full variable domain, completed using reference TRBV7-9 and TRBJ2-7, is DTGVSQNPRHKITKRGQNVTFRCDPISEHNRLYWYRQTLGQGPEFLTYFQNEAQLEKSRLLSDRFSAERPKGSFSTLEIQRTEQGDSAMYLCASSWGLAGGSYEQYFGPGTRLTVT.

Written as DNA, the CDR3 is TGTGCCAGCAGTGAAGCTGGGGGGGGGTGGGTCTATGGCTACACCTTC. Its translation is CASSEAGGGWVYGYTF. The chain has TRBV6-1 and TRBJ1-2; the D gene is possibly TRBD1 (5 bases). V lost 0 bases to trimming and J lost 4 bases, with 15 bases between them. The CDR3 covers 16 residues. Per the germline V gene, CDR1 is MNHNS and CDR2 is SASEGT.

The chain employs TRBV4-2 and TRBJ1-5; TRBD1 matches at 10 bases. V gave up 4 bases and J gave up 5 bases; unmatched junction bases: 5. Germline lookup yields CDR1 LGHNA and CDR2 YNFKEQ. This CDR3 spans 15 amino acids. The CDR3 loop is CASSPFGQGDQPQHF. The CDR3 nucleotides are TGTGCCAGCAGCCCTTTCGGACAGGGGGATCAGCCCCAGCATTTT.

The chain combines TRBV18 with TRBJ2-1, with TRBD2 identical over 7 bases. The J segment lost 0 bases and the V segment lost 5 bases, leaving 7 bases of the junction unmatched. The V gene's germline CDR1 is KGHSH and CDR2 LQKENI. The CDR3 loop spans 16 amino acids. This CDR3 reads CASSALSSGSYNEQFF. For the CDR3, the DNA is TGTGCCAGCTCAGCCCTATCTAGCGGCTCCTACAATGAGCAGTTCTTC.

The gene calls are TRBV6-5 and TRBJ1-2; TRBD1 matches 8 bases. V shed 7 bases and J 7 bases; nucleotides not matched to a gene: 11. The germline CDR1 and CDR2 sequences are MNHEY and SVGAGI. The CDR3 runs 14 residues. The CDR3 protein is CASTEQGEGGGYTF. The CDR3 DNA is TGTGCCAGCACCGAACAGGGGGAGGGTGGTGGCTACACCTTC.

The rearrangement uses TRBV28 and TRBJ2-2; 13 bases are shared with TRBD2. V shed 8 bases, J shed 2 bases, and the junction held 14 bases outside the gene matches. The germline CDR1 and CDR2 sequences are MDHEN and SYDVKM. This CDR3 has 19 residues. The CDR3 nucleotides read TGTGCCAGCCAAGAGTGGCCCGGGACTAGCGGGATTAACACCGGGGAGCTGTTTTTT. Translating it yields CASQEWPGTSGINTGELFF. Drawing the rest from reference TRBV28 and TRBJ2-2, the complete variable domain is DVKVTQSSRYLVKRTGEKVFLECVQDMDHENMFWYRQDPGLGLRLIYFSYDVKMKEKGDIPEGYSVSREKKERFSLILESASTNQTSMYLCASQEWPGTSGINTGELFFGEGSRLTVL.

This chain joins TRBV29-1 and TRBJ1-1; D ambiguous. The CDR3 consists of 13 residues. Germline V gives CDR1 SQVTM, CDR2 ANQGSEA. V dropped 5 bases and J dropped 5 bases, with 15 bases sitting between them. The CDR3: CSVPTAVGTEAFF. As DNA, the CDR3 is TGCAGCGTTCCTACAGCGGTGGGGACTGAAGCTTTCTTT.

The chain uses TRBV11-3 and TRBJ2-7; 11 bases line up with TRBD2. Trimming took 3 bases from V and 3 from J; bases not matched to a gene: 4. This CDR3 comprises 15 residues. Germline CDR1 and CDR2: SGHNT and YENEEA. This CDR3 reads CASSLTSGALYEQYF. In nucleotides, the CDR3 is TGTGCCAGCAGCTTGACTAGCGGGGCTCTCTACGAGCAGTACTTC.

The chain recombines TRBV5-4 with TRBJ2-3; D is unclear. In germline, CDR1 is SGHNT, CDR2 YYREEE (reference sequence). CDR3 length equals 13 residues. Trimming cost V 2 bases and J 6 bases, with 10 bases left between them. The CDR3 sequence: CASSFPPGDTQYF. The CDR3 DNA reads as TGTGCCAGCAGCTTCCCTCCCGGTGATACGCAGTATTTT.

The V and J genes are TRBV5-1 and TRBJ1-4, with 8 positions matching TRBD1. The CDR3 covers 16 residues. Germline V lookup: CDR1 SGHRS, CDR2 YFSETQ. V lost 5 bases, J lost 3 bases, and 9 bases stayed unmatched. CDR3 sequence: CASRIGTGASNEKLFF. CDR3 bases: TGCGCCAGCAGGATCGGGACAGGAGCTTCTAATGAAAAACTGTTTTTT.

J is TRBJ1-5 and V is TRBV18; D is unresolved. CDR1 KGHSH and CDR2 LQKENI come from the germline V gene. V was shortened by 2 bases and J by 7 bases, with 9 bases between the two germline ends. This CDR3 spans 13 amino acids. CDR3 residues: CASSPGRRQPQHF. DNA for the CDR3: TGTGCCAGCTCACCAGGTCGGAGGCAGCCCCAGCATTTT. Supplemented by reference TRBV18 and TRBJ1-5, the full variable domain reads NAGVMQNPRHLVRRRGQEARLRCSPMKGHSHVYWYRQLPEEGLKFMVYLQKENIIDESGMPKERFSAEFPKEGPSILRIQQVVRGDSAAYFCASSPGRRQPQHFGDGTRLSIL.

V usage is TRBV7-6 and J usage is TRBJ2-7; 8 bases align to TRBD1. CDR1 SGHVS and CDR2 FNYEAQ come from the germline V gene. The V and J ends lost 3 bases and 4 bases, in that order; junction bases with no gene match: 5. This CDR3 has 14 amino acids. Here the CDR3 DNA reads TGTGCCAGCAGCTTGGCAGGGGGCAAGTACGAGCAGTACTTC. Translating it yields CASSLAGGKYEQYF.

The chain's CDR3 is CASSSRGQGNPYEQYF. CDR3 in DNA: TGTGCCAGTAGTTCGCGCGGACAGGGGAATCCCTACGAGCAGTACTTC. This rearrangement joins TRBV19 to TRBJ2-7, with 9 bases fitting TRBD1. V trimming: 5 bases; J trimming: 2 bases; junction bases outside the gene matches: 10. CDR3 size: 16 residues. Germline V CDR1 and CDR2: LNHDA, SQIVND (reference sequence).

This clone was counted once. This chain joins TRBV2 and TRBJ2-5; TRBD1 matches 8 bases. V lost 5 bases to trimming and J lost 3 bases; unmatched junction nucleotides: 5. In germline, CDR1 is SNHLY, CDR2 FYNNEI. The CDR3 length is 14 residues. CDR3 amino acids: CASSYWGQEETQYF. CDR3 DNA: TGTGCCAGCAGTTACTGGGGACAGGAAGAGACCCAGTACTTC.

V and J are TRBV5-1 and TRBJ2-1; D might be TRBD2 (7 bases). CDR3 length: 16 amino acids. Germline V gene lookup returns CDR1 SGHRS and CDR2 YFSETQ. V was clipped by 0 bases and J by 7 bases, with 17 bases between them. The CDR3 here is CASSLGPGAGVNEQFF. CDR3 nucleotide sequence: TGCGCCAGCAGCTTGGGCCCGGGGGCGGGGGTGAATGAGCAGTTCTTC. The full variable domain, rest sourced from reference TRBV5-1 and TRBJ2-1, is KAGVTQTPRYLIKTRGQQVTLSCSPISGHRSVSWYQQTPGQGLQFLFEYFSETQRNKGNFPGRFSGRQFSNSRSEMNVSTLELGDSALYLCASSLGPGAGVNEQFFGPGTRLTVL.

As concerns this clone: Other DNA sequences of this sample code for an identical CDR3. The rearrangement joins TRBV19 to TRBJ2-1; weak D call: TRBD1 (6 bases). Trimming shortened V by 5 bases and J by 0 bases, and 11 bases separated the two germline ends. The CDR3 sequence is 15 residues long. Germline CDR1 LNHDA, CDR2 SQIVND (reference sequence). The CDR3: CASSSDRSSYNEQFF. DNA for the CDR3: TGTGCCAGTAGTTCTGACAGGAGCTCCTACAATGAGCAGTTCTTC.

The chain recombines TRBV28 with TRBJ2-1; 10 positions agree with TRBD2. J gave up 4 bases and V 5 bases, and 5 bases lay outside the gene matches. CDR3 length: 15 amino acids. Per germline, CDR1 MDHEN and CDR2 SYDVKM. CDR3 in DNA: TGTGCCAGCAGTATCGGACTAGCGGCTTACAATGAGCAGTTCTTC. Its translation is CASSIGLAAYNEQFF.

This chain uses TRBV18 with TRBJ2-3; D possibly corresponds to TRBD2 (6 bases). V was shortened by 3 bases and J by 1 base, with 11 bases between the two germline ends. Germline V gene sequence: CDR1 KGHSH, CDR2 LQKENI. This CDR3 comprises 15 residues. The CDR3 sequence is CASSPKLARTDTQYF. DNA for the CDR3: TGTGCCAGCTCACCTAAACTAGCCCGCACAGATACGCAGTATTTT.

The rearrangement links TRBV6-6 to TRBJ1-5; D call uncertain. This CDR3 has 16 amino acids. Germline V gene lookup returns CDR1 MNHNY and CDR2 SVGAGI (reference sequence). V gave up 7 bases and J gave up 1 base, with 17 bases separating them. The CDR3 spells CASKERHRISNQPQHF. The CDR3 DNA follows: TGTGCCAGCAAGGAGCGGCATCGCATCAGCAATCAGCCCCAGCATTTT.

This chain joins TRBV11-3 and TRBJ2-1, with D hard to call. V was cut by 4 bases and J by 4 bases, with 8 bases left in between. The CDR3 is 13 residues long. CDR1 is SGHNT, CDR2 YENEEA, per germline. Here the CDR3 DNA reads TGTGCCAGCAGCTATGGGCCGTACAATGAGCAGTTCTTC. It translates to CASSYGPYNEQFF.

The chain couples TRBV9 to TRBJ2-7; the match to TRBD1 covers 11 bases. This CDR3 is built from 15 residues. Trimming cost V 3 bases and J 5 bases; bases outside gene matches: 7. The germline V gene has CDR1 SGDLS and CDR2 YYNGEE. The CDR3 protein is CASSAGQGAFNEQYF. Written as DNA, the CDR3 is TGTGCCAGCAGCGCCGGACAGGGGGCGTTTAACGAGCAGTACTTC.

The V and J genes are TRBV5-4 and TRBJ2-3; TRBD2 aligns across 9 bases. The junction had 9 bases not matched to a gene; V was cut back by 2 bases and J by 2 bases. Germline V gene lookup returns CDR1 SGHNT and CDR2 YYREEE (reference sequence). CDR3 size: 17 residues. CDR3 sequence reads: CASSFPASGISTDTQYF. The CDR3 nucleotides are TGTGCCAGCAGCTTTCCGGCTAGCGGGATATCCACAGATACGCAGTATTTT.

The CDR3 region has the DNA TGCGCCGTGCCAAGCGGGCAGAAAACCTACGAGCAGTACTTC. It is translated as CAVPSGQKTYEQYF. This chain connects TRBV5-1 to TRBJ2-7, with D perhaps matching TRBD2 (6 bases). Germline V gene lookup returns CDR1 SGHRS and CDR2 YFSETQ. Between the trimmed V and J ends, which lost 10 bases and 2 bases, there was a span of 19 bases. This CDR3 has 14 amino acids. The variable domain in full, with the rest retrieved from reference TRBV5-1 and TRBJ2-7, is KAGVTQTPRYLIKTRGQQVTLSCSPISGHRSVSWYQQTPGQGLQFLFEYFSETQRNKGNFPGRFSGRQFSNSRSEMNVSTLELGDSALYLCAVPSGQKTYEQYFGPGTRLTVT.

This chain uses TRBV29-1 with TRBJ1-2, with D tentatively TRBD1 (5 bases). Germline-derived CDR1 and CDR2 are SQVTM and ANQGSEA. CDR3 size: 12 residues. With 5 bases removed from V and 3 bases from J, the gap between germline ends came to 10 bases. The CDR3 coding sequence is TGCAGCGTTCAGACAGATTACTATGGCTACACCTTC. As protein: CSVQTDYYGYTF. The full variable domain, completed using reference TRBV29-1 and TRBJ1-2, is SAVISQKPSRDICQRGTSLTIQCQVDSQVTMMFWYRQQPGQSLTLIATANQGSEATYESGFVIDKFPISRPNLTFSTLTVSNMSPEDSSIYLCSVQTDYYGYTFGSGTRLTVV.

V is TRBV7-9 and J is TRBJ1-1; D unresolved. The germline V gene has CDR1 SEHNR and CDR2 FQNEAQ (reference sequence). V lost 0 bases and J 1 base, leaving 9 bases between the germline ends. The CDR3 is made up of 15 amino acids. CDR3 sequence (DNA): TGTGCCAGCAGCTTAGCGGCGGGTTGGAACACTGAAGCTTTCTTT. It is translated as CASSLAAGWNTEAFF.

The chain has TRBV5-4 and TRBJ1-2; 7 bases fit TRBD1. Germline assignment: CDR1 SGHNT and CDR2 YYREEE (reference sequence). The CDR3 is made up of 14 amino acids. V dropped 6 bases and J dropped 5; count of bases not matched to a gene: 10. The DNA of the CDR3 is TGTGCCAGCACCGACGGGACAGCGAGATATGGCTACACCTTC. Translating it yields CASTDGTARYGYTF.

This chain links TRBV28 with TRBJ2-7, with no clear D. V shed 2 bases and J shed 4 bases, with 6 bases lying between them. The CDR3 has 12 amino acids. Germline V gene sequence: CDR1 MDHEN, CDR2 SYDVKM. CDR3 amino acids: CASSLPGYEQYF. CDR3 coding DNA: TGTGCCAGCAGTTTACCAGGATACGAGCAGTACTTC.

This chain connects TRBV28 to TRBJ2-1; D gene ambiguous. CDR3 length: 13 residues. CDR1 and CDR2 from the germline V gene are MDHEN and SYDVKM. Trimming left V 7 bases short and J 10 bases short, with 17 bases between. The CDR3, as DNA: TGTGCCAGCACTCCTAATAAGGCGGTGGAGCAGTTCTTC. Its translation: CASTPNKAVEQFF.